The TCR beta chain described here comes from a study of human CD8 memory T cell subsets. By UMI-labeled 5' RACE, the TCR beta libraries were made. TCRdb reprocessed the 5' RACE reads and keeps a single row for each CDR3 protein, giving no DNA. The table for this sample gives 8,000 or so distinct CDR3 sequences. As regards this clonotype: Its antigen remains unidentified.

Broader study findings: Stem-like memory T cells and precursor exhausted T cells both came out with similarly high diversity, but effector memory cells did not.

Exhausted-like traits marked the TPEX cells, which were CCR7+ PD-1+ TIGIT+ early memory CD8+ T cells. CDR1 GTSNPN and CDR2 SVGIG come from the germline V gene (reference sequence). The CDR3 is made up of 11 amino acids. This sequence joins TRBV30 and TRBJ2-7; without DNA, the TCRdb call of TRBD1 cannot be checked. Sequencing was done on a sample of CD8+ T cells from PBMCs. The TCR originated in a human donor in good health. The CDR3 reads CAWNPGSEQYF.